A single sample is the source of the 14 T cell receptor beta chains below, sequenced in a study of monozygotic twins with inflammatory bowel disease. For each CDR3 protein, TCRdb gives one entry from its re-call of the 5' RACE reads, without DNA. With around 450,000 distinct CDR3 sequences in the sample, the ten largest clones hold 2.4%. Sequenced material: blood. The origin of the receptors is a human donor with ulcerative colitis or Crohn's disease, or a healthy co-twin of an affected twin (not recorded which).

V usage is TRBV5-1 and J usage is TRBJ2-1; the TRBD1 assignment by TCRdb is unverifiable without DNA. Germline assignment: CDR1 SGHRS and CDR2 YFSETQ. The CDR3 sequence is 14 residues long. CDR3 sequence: CASSSQGNYNEQFF.

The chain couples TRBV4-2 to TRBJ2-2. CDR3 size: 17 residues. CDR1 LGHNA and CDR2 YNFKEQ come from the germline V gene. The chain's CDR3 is CASSLGRGVANTGELFF.

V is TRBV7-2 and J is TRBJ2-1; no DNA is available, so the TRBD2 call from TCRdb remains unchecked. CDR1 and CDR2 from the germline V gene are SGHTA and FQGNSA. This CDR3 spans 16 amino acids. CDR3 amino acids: CASSSPAGGSYNEQFF.

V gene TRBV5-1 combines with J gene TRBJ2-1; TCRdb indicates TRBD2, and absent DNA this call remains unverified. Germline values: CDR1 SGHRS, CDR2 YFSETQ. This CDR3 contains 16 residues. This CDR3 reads CASSLPKGTSYNEQFF.

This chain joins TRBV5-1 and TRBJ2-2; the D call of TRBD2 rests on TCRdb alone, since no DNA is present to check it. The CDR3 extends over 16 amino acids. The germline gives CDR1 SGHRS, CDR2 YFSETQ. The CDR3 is CASTETSGRGTGELFF.

CDR3 residues: CASRRDSDTQYF. V and J are TRBV13 and TRBJ2-3. The CDR3 is 12 amino acids. CDR1 and CDR2 (germline): PRHDT, FYEKMQ (reference sequence).

The CDR3: CASSLGFEQFF. The chain uses TRBV12-3 or TRBV12-4 and TRBJ2-1. The CDR3 consists of 11 residues.

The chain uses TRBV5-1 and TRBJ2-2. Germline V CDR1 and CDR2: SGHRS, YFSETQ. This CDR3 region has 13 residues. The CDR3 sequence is CASRPQYAGELFF. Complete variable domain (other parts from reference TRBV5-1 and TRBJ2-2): KAGVTQTPRYLIKTRGQQVTLSCSPISGHRSVSWYQQTPGQGLQFLFEYFSETQRNKGNFPGRFSGRQFSNSRSEMNVSTLELGDSALYLCASRPQYAGELFFGEGSRLTVL.

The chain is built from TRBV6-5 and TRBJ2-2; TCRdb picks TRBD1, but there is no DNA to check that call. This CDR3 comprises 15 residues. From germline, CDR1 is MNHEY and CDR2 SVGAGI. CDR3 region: CASSWDRLNTGELFF.

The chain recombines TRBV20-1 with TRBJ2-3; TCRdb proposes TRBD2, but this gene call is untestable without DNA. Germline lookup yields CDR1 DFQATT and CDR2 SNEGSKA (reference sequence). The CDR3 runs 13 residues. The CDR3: CSAGSGSADTQYF.

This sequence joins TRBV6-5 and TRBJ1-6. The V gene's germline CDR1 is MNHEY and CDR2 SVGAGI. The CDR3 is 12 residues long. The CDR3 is CASSVLGSPLHF.

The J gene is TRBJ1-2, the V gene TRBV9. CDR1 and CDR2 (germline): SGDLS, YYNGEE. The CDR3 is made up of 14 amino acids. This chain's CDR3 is CASSLGSTSNGYTF.

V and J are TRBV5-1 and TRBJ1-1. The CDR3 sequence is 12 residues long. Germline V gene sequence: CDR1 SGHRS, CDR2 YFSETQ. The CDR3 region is CASSLEHAEAFF.

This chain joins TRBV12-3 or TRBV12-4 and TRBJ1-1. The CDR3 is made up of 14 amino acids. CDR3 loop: CASSLRRDGTEAFF.